This T cell receptor beta chain derives from a study of blood T cell repertoires in COVID-19. Overall study: The samples span acute and convalescent COVID-19 from the United States, Italy and Spain. PBMCs, B-cell-depleted T cells, or T cells were the source of the cDNA or gDNA that made up the material.

CDR1 and CDR2 (germline): MNHEY, SVGAGI. Trimming removed 0 bases at V and 0 bases at J, with 11 bases between. The CDR3 covers 16 residues. How the authors handled the data: Amplification with reference gene primers provided the estimates of nucleated cell counts. Profiling relied on immunoSEQ multiplex PCR, and the TCRdb table lists in-frame clones only, not all of them. V and J calls and clone size are given by that table; D and trimming were obtained from the DNA. The table includes approximately 230,000 clones, roughly 88% detected once. The chain is built from TRBV6-5 and TRBJ2-5; D is perhaps TRBD2 (5 bases). Material: peripheral blood. This clonotype was sampled from a man aged 25-45 years who had recovered from COVID-19. The CDR3 coding sequence is TGTGCCAGCAGTTACTCTGGAGCGGAGTACCAAGAGACCCAGTACTTC. It is translated as CASSYSGAEYQETQYF.